The 10 T cell receptor beta chains given below trace back to one sample, sequenced in a study of blood T cell repertoires in COVID-19. The method was immunoSEQ multiplex PCR; TCRdb's version includes in-frame clones alone and lacks a portion of them. The data show some 200,000 clones, 80% to 90% seen once. The sample was peripheral blood. These receptors came from a man aged 25-45 years with active or convalescent COVID-19.

The gene calls are TRBV7-2 and TRBJ1-3; D not certain. Germline V lookup: CDR1 SGHTA, CDR2 FQGNSA. The CDR3 runs 18 residues. Trimming took 0 bases from V and 0 from J, leaving 15 bases between them. DNA for the CDR3: TGTGCCAGCAGCTTAGCAGGAGGCGGGCAGCTCTCTGGAAACACCATATATTTT. It specifies CASSLAGGGQLSGNTIYF. The full variable domain, rest sourced from reference TRBV7-2 and TRBJ1-3, is GAGVSQSPSNKVTEKGKDVELRCDPISGHTALYWYRQSLGQGLEFLIYFQGNSAPDKSGLPSDRFSAERTGGSVSTLTIQRTQQEDSAVYLCASSLAGGGQLSGNTIYFGEGSWLTVV.

The chain has TRBV3-1 (or the pseudogene TRBV3-2) and TRBJ1-2, with D hard to call. This CDR3 is built from 15 residues. Trimming removed 4 bases from V and 8 bases from J, with 20 bases in between. The germline gives CDR1 LGHDT, CDR2 YNNKEL (reference sequence). CDR3 sequence: CASSPSLQPPEGYTF. In DNA, the CDR3 is TGTGCCAGCAGCCCCTCTCTACAGCCCCCCGAGGGCTACACCTTC.

The chain carries TRBV6-5 and TRBJ1-3; no clear D. V gave up 10 bases and J gave up 1 base, with 8 bases separating them. Germline CDR1 and CDR2: MNHEY and SVGAGI. The length of the CDR3 is 12 residues. The CDR3: CATRRSGNTIYF. DNA of the CDR3: TGTGCCACCAGGCGATCTGGAAACACCATATATTTT.

For this clone: The sample holds other DNA sequences that translate to the same CDR3. The chain links TRBV19 to TRBJ2-1; the D gene is possibly TRBD1 (6 bases). Germline assignment: CDR1 LNHDA and CDR2 SQIVND (reference sequence). The CDR3 consists of 14 residues. V shed 0 bases and J shed 6 bases, with 9 bases lying between them. CDR3 nucleotides: TGTGCCAGTAGTATAGACAGGGGTGGCAATGAGCAGTTCTTC. Amino acid sequence: CASSIDRGGNEQFF.

The V call is TRBV28, the J call TRBJ1-2, with 9 nucleotides matching TRBD1. The CDR3 spans 16 residues. Germline loops: CDR1 MDHEN, CDR2 SYDVKM. After removal of 2 bases from V and 2 bases from J, the junction contained 6 bases not matched to a gene. CDR3 protein: CASSLGLGQGNYGYTF. The CDR3 bases are TGTGCCAGCAGTTTAGGCCTGGGACAGGGAAACTATGGCTACACCTTC.

V usage is TRBV5-4 and J usage is TRBJ2-5; 7 positions match TRBD1. CDR3 size: 15 residues. Germline CDR1 is SGHNT and CDR2 is YYREEE (reference sequence). The trim removed 0 bases at V and 1 base at J, leaving 3 bases unmatched. CDR3 DNA: TGTGCCAGCAGCTTGGGGACAGGCCTCCAAGAGACCCAGTACTTC. Amino acids: CASSLGTGLQETQYF.

V usage is TRBV5-1 and J usage is TRBJ2-1; 13 positions agree with TRBD2. Losses at the gene ends were 3 bases for V and 7 bases for J; bases not matched to a gene: 13. The CDR3 covers 18 residues. Germline V gives CDR1 SGHRS, CDR2 YFSETQ. CDR3 amino acids: CASSSRGVGTSGENEQFF. CDR3 coding DNA: TGCGCCAGCAGCTCCAGAGGGGTTGGGACTAGCGGGGAGAATGAGCAGTTCTTC.

The chain couples TRBV2 to TRBJ2-3; 8 positions match TRBD1. There are 13 residues in the CDR3. The J segment lost 3 bases and the V segment lost 4 bases, leaving 0 bases of the junction unmatched. Germline assignment: CDR1 SNHLY and CDR2 FYNNEI. CDR3 residues: CASSGTGTDTQYF. CDR3 DNA sequence: TGTGCCAGCAGTGGGACAGGGACAGATACGCAGTATTTT.

The genes are TRBV19 and TRBJ1-5; D is possibly TRBD1 (6 bases). Germline V gene sequence: CDR1 LNHDA, CDR2 SQIVND (reference sequence). V gave up 6 bases and J gave up 1 base, with 16 bases separating them. There are 16 residues in the CDR3. The CDR3 sequence: CASRVGAGGSNQPQHF. The CDR3 DNA is TGTGCCAGTAGAGTGGGGGCAGGTGGGAGCAATCAGCCCCAGCATTTT.

This clone was recorded once. In nucleotides, the CDR3 is TGTGCCAGCAGCCCCTTCAGGGTGGACACTGAAGCTTTCTTT. It translates to CASSPFRVDTEAFF. The J gene is TRBJ1-1, the V gene TRBV9, with TRBD1 as a possible D gene (5 bases). Germline CDR1 reads SGDLS; CDR2 reads YYNGEE. The ends were cut back, 4 bases at V and 3 bases at J, with 13 bases in the middle. The CDR3 loop spans 14 amino acids.